Following are 22 T cell receptor beta chains from one sample sequenced in a study of T cell responses to AZD1222 COVID-19 vaccine. Only in-frame clones appear in the TCRdb table, and some are missing; sequencing was by immunoSEQ multiplex PCR. The table lists 120,000 or so clones, 88% of them singletons, with around 20% in the top ten. Sample: peripheral blood, taken on day 0 of MenACWY control vaccination. These receptors came from an adult in good health.

V usage is TRBV28 and J usage is TRBJ1-2, with a possible D match to TRBD1 (5 bases). The germline V gene has CDR1 MDHEN and CDR2 SYDVKM. CDR3 length: 14 amino acids. The V gene lost 2 bases and the J gene lost 6 bases, with 13 bases spanning the gap. The CDR3 coding sequence is TGTGCCAGCAGTTTAGAGGGGCATTGGGATGGCTACACCTTC. Its translation: CASSLEGHWDGYTF.

V gene TRBV7-9 combines with J gene TRBJ1-4; a weak D match, TRBD1 (5 bases). This CDR3 is built from 13 residues. Trimming cost V 5 bases and J 8 bases, with 12 bases left between them. The V gene's germline CDR1 is SEHNR and CDR2 FQNEAQ (reference sequence). The CDR3 DNA reads as TGTGCCAGCAGCCCGGACGGGGGAGAAAAACTGTTTTTT. Translation gives CASSPDGGEKLFF.

The chain employs TRBV27 and TRBJ2-7; D might be TRBD2 (6 bases). The CDR3 sequence is 17 residues long. The germline CDR1 and CDR2 sequences are MNHEY and SMNVEV (reference sequence). V gave up 7 bases and J gave up 0 bases, with 22 bases separating them. The CDR3 region is CASMGGRRGRSSYEQYF. The CDR3 region has the DNA TGTGCCAGCATGGGCGGTAGGAGGGGAAGGAGCTCCTACGAGCAGTACTTC.

The V gene is TRBV7-3, the J gene TRBJ2-1, with 14 bases that match TRBD2. Germline V gene sequence: CDR1 SGHTA, CDR2 FQGTGA. The CDR3 length is 15 residues. The V segment lost 2 bases and the J segment 10 bases; nucleotides outside the gene matches: 4. CDR3 sequence: CASSLGTSGSLEQFF. The DNA of the CDR3 is TGTGCCAGCAGCTTAGGGACTAGCGGGAGCTTAGAGCAGTTCTTC. The full variable domain, in which reference TRBV7-3 and TRBJ2-1 provide the parts outside the CDR3, is GAGVSQTPSNKVTEKGKYVELRCDPISGHTALYWYRQSLGQGPEFLIYFQGTGAADDSGLPNDRFFAVRPEGSVSTLKIQRTERGDSAVYLCASSLGTSGSLEQFFGPGTRLTVL.

Here the CDR3 DNA reads TGTGCCAGCAGTCAAACCTACACTGAAGCTTTCTTT. Translation: CASSQTYTEAFF. This rearrangement joins TRBV12-3 or TRBV12-4 to TRBJ1-1; D is ambiguous. Trimming left V 5 bases short and J 3 bases short, with 7 bases between. This CDR3 comprises 12 residues.

V usage is TRBV28 and J usage is TRBJ2-3; D is ambiguous. The CDR3 contains 16 residues. V lost 3 bases, J lost 2 bases, and 15 bases lay in between. The germline gives CDR1 MDHEN, CDR2 SYDVKM. The CDR3 loop is CASSFLRVPITDTQYF. The CDR3 DNA follows: TGTGCCAGCAGTTTCCTCCGGGTTCCCATCACAGATACGCAGTATTTT. The full variable domain, completed using reference TRBV28 and TRBJ2-3, is DVKVTQSSRYLVKRTGEKVFLECVQDMDHENMFWYRQDPGLGLRLIYFSYDVKMKEKGDIPEGYSVSREKKERFSLILESASTNQTSMYLCASSFLRVPITDTQYFGPGTRLTVL.

The chain recombines TRBV28 with TRBJ1-4, with D perhaps TRBD1 (5 bases). This CDR3 comprises 14 residues. The germline V and J ends were trimmed by 0 bases and 11 bases, with 13 bases remaining between them. The germline CDR1 and CDR2 sequences are MDHEN and SYDVKM. The CDR3 is CASSLWDRRQKLFF. Written as DNA, the CDR3 is TGTGCCAGCAGTTTATGGGATAGACGACAGAAACTGTTTTTT.

The rearrangement uses TRBV29-1 and TRBJ2-1, with TRBD2 matching over 14 bases. This CDR3 has 13 amino acids. V was clipped by 6 bases and J by 10 bases; unmatched bases: 5. The germline V gene encodes CDR1 SQVTM and CDR2 ANQGSEA. This CDR3 is CSVKGLAGGEQFF. The CDR3 DNA reads as TGCAGCGTCAAAGGACTAGCGGGAGGCGAGCAGTTCTTC.

The chain couples TRBV27 to TRBJ1-6; 8 positions match TRBD1. Germline CDR1 and CDR2: MNHEY and SMNVEV (reference sequence). The CDR3 has 14 amino acids. V shed 4 bases, J shed 7 bases, and the junction held 3 bases outside the gene matches. The CDR3: CASSSTGANSPLHF. The CDR3 region has the DNA TGTGCCAGCAGTTCGACAGGGGCGAATTCACCCCTCCACTTT.

The chain carries TRBV28 and TRBJ1-5; D unresolved. Trimming removed 4 bases at V and 0 bases at J, with 1 base between. From germline, CDR1 is MDHEN and CDR2 SYDVKM. The CDR3 loop spans 12 amino acids. The CDR3 region is CASSYSNQPQHF. The CDR3 nucleotides read TGTGCCAGCAGTTATAGCAATCAGCCCCAGCATTTT.

The chain links TRBV6-5 to TRBJ1-1; 8 bases map to TRBD1. This CDR3 comprises 13 residues. Unmatched junction bases numbered 8, after V lost 7 bases and J lost 7 bases. Per germline, CDR1 MNHEY and CDR2 SVGAGI. The CDR3 spells CASIPQGGNEAFF. CDR3 coding DNA: TGTGCCAGCATTCCACAGGGGGGAAATGAAGCTTTCTTT.

V is TRBV4-1 and J is TRBJ2-1; 10 bases match TRBD2. In germline, CDR1 is MGHRA, CDR2 YSYEKL. The trim removed 3 bases at V and 6 bases at J, leaving 5 bases unmatched. This CDR3 has 15 amino acids. CDR3 in amino acids: CASSHYGLAVNEQFF. The CDR3 DNA reads as TGCGCCAGCAGCCATTACGGACTAGCGGTCAATGAGCAGTTCTTC.

The rearrangement joins TRBV3-1 (or the pseudogene TRBV3-2) to TRBJ1-3; TRBD1 might be the D (6 bases). V was pared by 1 base and J by 4 bases, with 8 bases between. The CDR3 is made up of 14 amino acids. Per the germline V gene, CDR1 is LGHDT and CDR2 is YNNKEL (reference sequence). CDR3 nucleotide sequence: TGTGCCAGCAGCCAAGGGGGACAAGGAAACACCATATATTTT. It encodes CASSQGGQGNTIYF.

This sequence joins TRBV30 and TRBJ2-1, with 12 nucleotides matching TRBD2. CDR1 is GTSNPN and CDR2 is SVGIG in the germline V gene (reference sequence). The CDR3 has 14 amino acids. V lost 3 bases, J lost 7 bases, and 4 bases stayed unmatched. The CDR3 spells CAWSRLAGDNEQFF. In DNA, the CDR3 is TGTGCCTGGAGCCGACTAGCGGGAGATAATGAGCAGTTCTTC.

The genes are TRBV5-4 and TRBJ1-6; 7 bases agree with TRBD1. The CDR3 covers 14 residues. The trim removed 4 bases at V and 5 bases at J, leaving 3 bases unmatched. Germline CDR1 and CDR2: SGHNT and YYREEE (reference sequence). CDR3 loop: CASSRQGNNSPLHF. Written as DNA, the CDR3 is TGTGCCAGCAGCCGACAGGGCAATAATTCACCCCTCCACTTT.

V usage is TRBV10-3 and J usage is TRBJ1-2, with TRBD1 matching over 7 bases. The V gene's germline CDR1 is ENHRY and CDR2 SYGVKD. The CDR3 totals 15 residues. The junction had 6 bases not matched to a gene; V was cut back by 4 bases and J by 1 base. The DNA for the CDR3 is TGTGCCATCAGTGCCAGGACAGGACTTAACTATGGCTACACCTTC. Translating it yields CAISARTGLNYGYTF.

This chain joins TRBV27 and TRBJ2-7, with 11 nucleotides matching TRBD2. Germline CDR1 MNHEY, CDR2 SMNVEV (reference sequence). V dropped 2 bases and J dropped 4; count of bases not matched to a gene: 4. The CDR3 loop spans 15 amino acids. CDR3 amino acids: CASSLKLAGEYEQYF. The CDR3 DNA reads as TGTGCCAGCAGTTTAAAACTAGCGGGAGAATACGAGCAGTACTTC.

The sample holds a few counts of this clone. The J gene is TRBJ2-1, the V gene TRBV5-4; TRBD2 agrees at 8 bases. There are 15 residues in the CDR3. Germline V lookup: CDR1 SGHNT, CDR2 YYREEE (reference sequence). J lost 7 bases, V lost 3 bases, and 9 bases had no gene match. The DNA of the CDR3 is TGTGCCAGCAGCTCCCAGCGGGAGAAGGTGAATGAGCAGTTCTTC. It specifies CASSSQREKVNEQFF.

The chain couples TRBV7-9 to TRBJ2-1; the match to TRBD2 covers 7 bases. Per germline, CDR1 SEHNR and CDR2 FQNEAQ (reference sequence). The CDR3 is made up of 15 amino acids. Trimming cost V 4 bases and J 0 bases; bases outside gene matches: 3. The CDR3 DNA is TGTGCCAGCAGCTCCGGGAGGAACTCCTACAATGAGCAGTTCTTC. Translating it yields CASSSGRNSYNEQFF. Combining the CDR3 with reference TRBV7-9 and TRBJ2-1 gives the whole variable domain DTGVSQNPRHKITKRGQNVTFRCDPISEHNRLYWYRQTLGQGPEFLTYFQNEAQLEKSRLLSDRFSAERPKGSFSTLEIQRTEQGDSAMYLCASSSGRNSYNEQFFGPGTRLTVL.

The chain employs TRBV4-1 and TRBJ2-5, with unresolved D. Trimming took off 5 bases at V and 4 bases at J, with 14 bases between the two ends. CDR1 and CDR2 from the germline V gene are MGHRA and YSYEKL. The CDR3 sequence is 14 residues long. CDR3: CASSIGSGGETQYF. CDR3 coding DNA: TGCGCCAGCAGCATCGGCTCGGGCGGAGAGACCCAGTACTTC.

The rearrangement links TRBV11-3 to TRBJ2-1; D is uncertain. There are 15 residues in the CDR3. CDR1 SGHNT and CDR2 YENEEA come from the germline V gene. With 1 base removed from V and 0 bases from J, the gap between germline ends came to 7 bases. The CDR3 protein is CASSLGASSYNEQFF. For the CDR3, the DNA is TGTGCCAGCAGCTTAGGGGCTAGCTCCTACAATGAGCAGTTCTTC.

V is TRBV18 and J is TRBJ2-2; D is undetermined. Germline CDR1 KGHSH, CDR2 LQKENI. V was trimmed by 4 bases and J by 1 base, leaving 16 bases between them. The CDR3 totals 17 residues. CDR3 bases: TGTGCCAGCTCACAACGAAGGACGGGCAGGAACACCGGGGAGCTGTTTTTT. It yields the protein CASSQRRTGRNTGELFF.